The TCR beta chain under discussion was sequenced for a study of CD8 T cells in ankylosing spondylitis. The study's findings and limits: Within ankylosing spondylitis blood, a TCR beta motif made up of eight highly homologous variants appeared to be characteristic.

V shed 10 bases and J shed 0 bases, with 25 bases lying between them. There are 19 residues in the CDR3. CDR1 and CDR2 (germline): MDHEN, SYDVKM. TCRdb used MiXCR to reprocess the 5' RACE reads, holding one entry per CDR3 protein. This table has a few hundred thousand distinct CDR3 sequences, 20% to 25% appearing once. Concerning this clonotype itself: Its antigen remains unidentified.

This TCR came from a male donor with ankylosing spondylitis. Sequenced input: blood, either unsorted or a sorted T cell fraction (not recorded which). The V call is TRBV28, the J call TRBJ2-6; D might be TRBD1 (6 bases). The CDR3 bases are TGTGCCACCAGCAGAGGGTCGGGACAATTAATCTCTGGGGCCAACGTCCTGACTTTC. This translates into CATSRGSGQLISGANVLTF.